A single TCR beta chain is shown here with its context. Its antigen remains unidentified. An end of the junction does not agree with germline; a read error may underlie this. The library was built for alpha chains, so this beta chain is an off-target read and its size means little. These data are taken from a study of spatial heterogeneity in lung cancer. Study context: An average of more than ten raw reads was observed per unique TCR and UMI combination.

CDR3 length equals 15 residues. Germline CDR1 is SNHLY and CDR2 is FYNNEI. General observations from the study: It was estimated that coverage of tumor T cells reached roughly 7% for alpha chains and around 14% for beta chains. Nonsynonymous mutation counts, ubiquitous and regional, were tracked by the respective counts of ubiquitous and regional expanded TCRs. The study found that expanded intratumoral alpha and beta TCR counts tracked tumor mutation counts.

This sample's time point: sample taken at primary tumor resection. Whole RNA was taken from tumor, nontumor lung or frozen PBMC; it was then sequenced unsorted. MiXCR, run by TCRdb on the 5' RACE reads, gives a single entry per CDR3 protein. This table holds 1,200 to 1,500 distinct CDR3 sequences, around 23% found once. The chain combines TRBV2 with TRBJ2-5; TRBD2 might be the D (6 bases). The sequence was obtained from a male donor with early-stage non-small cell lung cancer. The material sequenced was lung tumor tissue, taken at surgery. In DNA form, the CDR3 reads TGTGTCAGCAGTGACCCGGACTATCGGGAAGAGACCCAGTACTTC. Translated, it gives CVSSDPDYREETQYF. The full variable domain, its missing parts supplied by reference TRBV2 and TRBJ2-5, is EPEVTQTPSHQVTQMGQEVILRCVPISNHLYFYWYRQILGQKVEFLVSFYNNEISEKSEIFDDQFSVERPDGSNFTLKIRSTKLEDSAMYFCVSSDPDYREETQYFGPGTRLLVL.